These 28 T cell receptor beta chains were all obtained from the same sample, sequenced in a study of control samples from healthy donors and cancer patients. The table came from immunoSEQ multiplex PCR; TCRdb's copy has only in-frame clones and leaves some out. The sample yields around 150,000 clones, approximately 90% seen once. The specimen was blood. The source of these receptors is a man aged 25-45 years in good health.

The rearrangement links TRBV20-1 to TRBJ2-7, with D uncertain. Germline CDR1 DFQATT, CDR2 SNEGSKA (reference sequence). V lost 3 bases and J lost 4, with 7 bases in between. The CDR3 is 11 amino acids. CDR3 sequence: CSASSGYEQYF. In DNA form, the CDR3 reads TGCAGTGCTAGTTCAGGTTACGAGCAGTACTTC.

The chain recombines TRBV7-7 with TRBJ2-5; D possibly corresponds to TRBD2 (5 bases). The CDR3 covers 13 residues. Germline assignment: CDR1 SSHAT and CDR2 FNYEAQ (reference sequence). V gave up 5 bases and J gave up 5 bases, with 12 bases separating them. Here the CDR3 DNA reads TGTGCCAGCAGCCGGGATGGTTCCGAGACCCAGTACTTC. It specifies CASSRDGSETQYF.

The rearrangement links TRBV27 to TRBJ2-2, with TRBD2 matching 8 bases. Germline CDR1 is MNHEY and CDR2 is SMNVEV (reference sequence). J lost 7 bases, V lost 5 bases, and 6 bases had no gene match. This CDR3 contains 14 residues. The DNA of the CDR3 is TGTGCCAGCAGTCGGGCGGGAGGAGGCGGGGAGCTGTTTTTT. This gives the protein CASSRAGGGGELFF.

The chain uses TRBV7-9 and TRBJ1-4, with 10 bases aligning to TRBD1. CDR1 SEHNR and CDR2 FQNEAQ come from the germline V gene (reference sequence). After removal of 5 bases from V and 9 bases from J, the junction contained 9 bases not matched to a gene. The CDR3 loop spans 15 amino acids. The CDR3, as DNA: TGTGCCAGCAGCCCTACTCCGGGACAGGGGCAAAAACTGTTTTTT. Translation gives CASSPTPGQGQKLFF. Together with reference TRBV7-9 and TRBJ1-4, the CDR3 gives the full variable domain: DTGVSQNPRHKITKRGQNVTFRCDPISEHNRLYWYRQTLGQGPEFLTYFQNEAQLEKSRLLSDRFSAERPKGSFSTLEIQRTEQGDSAMYLCASSPTPGQGQKLFFGSGTQLSVL.

The chain joins TRBV7-7 to TRBJ2-1, with 8 bases that match TRBD1. The ends lost 3 bases at V and 8 bases at J; junction bases unmatched: 6. The CDR3 length is 14 residues. The germline V gene has CDR1 SSHAT and CDR2 FNYEAQ (reference sequence). CDR3 bases: TGTGCCAGCAGCTTGGGGACAGGTTTGGATGAGCAGTTCTTC. Protein product: CASSLGTGLDEQFF.

The J gene is TRBJ2-6, the V gene TRBV5-1; no firm D call. Germline V lookup: CDR1 SGHRS, CDR2 YFSETQ. V was shortened by 5 bases and J by 0 bases, with 9 bases between the two germline ends. The CDR3 has 15 amino acids. The CDR3 nucleotides read TGCGCCAGCAGTATAACCAACTCTGGGGCCAACGTCCTGACTTTC. Amino acids: CASSITNSGANVLTF.

This chain links TRBV3-1 (or the pseudogene TRBV3-2) with TRBJ1-1; 9 positions agree with TRBD1. Germline trimming cut 4 bases from V and 3 bases from J; bases unmatched to any gene: 6. CDR1 and CDR2 from the germline V gene are LGHDT and YNNKEL (reference sequence). The CDR3 loop spans 15 amino acids. The CDR3: CASSPFRDRDTEAFF. The CDR3 DNA reads as TGTGCCAGCAGCCCTTTCCGGGACAGGGACACTGAAGCTTTCTTT.

The chain couples TRBV13 to TRBJ2-7, with D perhaps TRBD2 (6 bases). The germline CDR1 and CDR2 sequences are PRHDT and FYEKMQ (reference sequence). The CDR3 runs to 14 residues. Trimming cost V 3 bases and J 5 bases, with 14 bases left between them. The CDR3: CASSFGEVKDEQYF. The DNA of the CDR3 is TGTGCCAGCAGCTTCGGGGAGGTAAAGGACGAGCAGTACTTC.

This clone has only a few counts. This chain joins TRBV29-1 and TRBJ2-7; 7 bases fit TRBD2. Germline V gene sequence: CDR1 SQVTM, CDR2 ANQGSEA. The CDR3 contains 15 residues. J was trimmed by 2 bases and V by 6 bases; bases with no gene match: 13. The CDR3 DNA is TGCAGCGTCCGAAAGAATGGCGGGAGAGCCTACGAGCAGTACTTC. Protein sequence: CSVRKNGGRAYEQYF.

The chain uses TRBV12-5 and TRBJ2-1; D perhaps matches TRBD1 (6 bases). V lost 6 bases, J lost 7 bases, and 10 bases lay in between. Germline CDR1 reads LGHNT; CDR2 reads FRNRAP. There are 12 residues in the CDR3. The CDR3 here is CASGQGWNEQFF. The CDR3 nucleotides read TGTGCTAGTGGCCAGGGGTGGAATGAGCAGTTCTTC.

This chain joins TRBV9 and TRBJ1-1; weak D call: TRBD1 (5 bases). There are 17 residues in the CDR3. V lost 0 bases to trimming and J lost 3 bases, with 18 bases between them. Germline CDR1 reads SGDLS; CDR2 reads YYNGEE. The CDR3 DNA follows: TGTGCCAGCAGCGTAGAACACAGGTCGAACCCGGACACTGAAGCTTTCTTT. It is translated as CASSVEHRSNPDTEAFF.

The chain combines TRBV28 with TRBJ2-3; D may be TRBD2 (5 bases). The CDR3 has 13 residues. V was shortened by 2 bases and J by 4 bases, with 7 bases between the two germline ends. Per germline, CDR1 MDHEN and CDR2 SYDVKM. CDR3 loop: CASSLAGADTQYF. DNA of the CDR3: TGTGCCAGCAGTTTAGCGGGCGCAGATACGCAGTATTTT.

The rearrangement joins TRBV18 to TRBJ2-7; D gene unclear. This CDR3 spans 14 amino acids. V gave up 0 bases and J gave up 2 bases, with 8 bases separating them. Germline-derived CDR1 and CDR2 are KGHSH and LQKENI. CDR3 loop: CASSPPAATYEQYF. In nucleotides, the CDR3 is TGTGCCAGCTCACCACCGGCAGCCACCTACGAGCAGTACTTC.

The chain uses TRBV12-3 or TRBV12-4 and TRBJ1-5; D not certain. The CDR3 is 12 amino acids. Trimming took off 3 bases at V and 2 bases at J, with 2 bases between the two ends. CDR3 nucleotides: TGTGCCAGCAGTTTTGGCAATCAGCCCCAGCATTTT. It yields the protein CASSFGNQPQHF.

This clone was recorded a few times. This chain links TRBV7-9 with TRBJ1-1; D is unresolved. Looked up from germline, CDR1 is SEHNR and CDR2 is FQNEAQ (reference sequence). The germline V and J ends were trimmed by 5 bases and 7 bases, with 14 bases remaining between them. The CDR3 contains 13 residues. The CDR3 here is CASSPKTAVEAFF. The CDR3 nucleotides are TGTGCCAGCAGCCCAAAGACGGCGGTTGAAGCTTTCTTT.

The V and J genes are TRBV6-4 and TRBJ2-2, with a possible D match to TRBD1 (6 bases). CDR1 MRHNA and CDR2 SNTAGT come from the germline V gene. The CDR3 length is 13 residues. CDR3 in DNA: TGTCCTACGGGACATCGAGGGTCCGGGGAGCTGTTTTTT. It codes for CPTGHRGSGELFF.

The V call is TRBV6-6, the J call TRBJ1-6; possible D gene TRBD1, 5 bases. This CDR3 has 14 residues. V lost 10 bases to trimming and J lost 7 bases, with 17 bases between them. Per germline, CDR1 MNHNY and CDR2 SVGAGI (reference sequence). The CDR3 here is CATYPGRENSPLHF. The CDR3 coding sequence is TGTGCCACCTATCCGGGCAGGGAGAATTCACCCCTCCACTTT.

The chain is built from TRBV9 and TRBJ1-6, with D possibly matching TRBD1 (5 bases). This CDR3 has 15 amino acids. Per germline, CDR1 SGDLS and CDR2 YYNGEE. V lost 3 bases to trimming and J lost 16 bases, with 23 bases between them. The CDR3 loop reads CASSAGVNNRDSLHF. CDR3 sequence (DNA): TGTGCCAGCAGCGCGGGCGTAAACAACCGGGACTCACTCCACTTT.

This clone was seen just once. J is TRBJ2-3 and V is TRBV7-9, with D uncertain. Germline loops: CDR1 SEHNR, CDR2 FQNEAQ (reference sequence). Trimming pared 5 bases from V and 5 bases from J, leaving 20 bases between. The CDR3 sequence is 16 residues long. DNA for the CDR3: TGTGCCAGCAGCCCGCCGACCGCCCCTCGAGGAGATACGCAGTATTTT. Residues: CASSPPTAPRGDTQYF.

The V and J genes are TRBV2 and TRBJ1-2; a weak D match, TRBD1 (5 bases). The CDR3 extends over 13 amino acids. The germline CDR1 and CDR2 sequences are SNHLY and FYNNEI. V lost 5 bases, J lost 3 bases, and 10 bases lay in between. CDR3 nucleotide sequence: TGTGCCAGCAGTTACGGGACGGACTATGGCTACACCTTC. This encodes CASSYGTDYGYTF.

The chain is built from TRBV2 and TRBJ2-1; TRBD2 is a possible D gene (5 bases). This CDR3 region has 12 residues. V gave up 3 bases and J gave up 8 bases, with 8 bases separating them. Germline assignment: CDR1 SNHLY and CDR2 FYNNEI. CDR3 residues: CASSDLAHEQFF. The CDR3 region has the DNA TGTGCCAGCAGTGATCTAGCCCATGAGCAGTTCTTC.

The rearrangement joins TRBV11-3 to TRBJ2-5; no reliable D call. This CDR3 is 10 amino acids long. Trimming removed 5 bases at V and 10 bases at J, with 8 bases between. The germline V gene has CDR1 SGHNT and CDR2 YENEEA. CDR3 in DNA: TGTGCCAGCAGCCCCTCAAGCCAGTACTTC. Amino acid sequence: CASSPSSQYF.

The gene calls are TRBV7-2 and TRBJ2-1; D call uncertain. The V gene lost 5 bases and the J gene lost 5 bases, with 16 bases spanning the gap. Germline V gene lookup returns CDR1 SGHTA and CDR2 FQGNSA. There are 15 residues in the CDR3. CDR3 amino acids: CASSPPSRQNNEQFF. The DNA for the CDR3 is TGTGCCAGCAGCCCCCCATCCAGGCAGAACAATGAGCAGTTCTTC. The full variable domain, in which reference TRBV7-2 and TRBJ2-1 provide the parts outside the CDR3, is GAGVSQSPSNKVTEKGKDVELRCDPISGHTALYWYRQSLGQGLEFLIYFQGNSAPDKSGLPSDRFSAERTGGSVSTLTIQRTQQEDSAVYLCASSPPSRQNNEQFFGPGTRLTVL.

There are a few counts of this clone. J is TRBJ1-3 and V is TRBV19; D is ambiguous. The CDR3 runs to 13 residues. In germline, CDR1 is LNHDA, CDR2 SQIVND (reference sequence). The ends were cut back, 8 bases at V and 0 bases at J, with 8 bases in the middle. The CDR3 spells CASSFLSGNTIYF. The CDR3, as DNA: TGTGCCAGTTCGTTCCTCTCTGGAAACACCATATATTTT.

This clone showed up just once. This chain joins TRBV2 and TRBJ1-2; weak D call: TRBD1 (5 bases). The CDR3 is 13 residues long. In germline, CDR1 is SNHLY, CDR2 FYNNEI. V lost 7 bases to trimming and J lost 9 bases, with 18 bases between them. The CDR3 is CASKEGSIFRYTF. The CDR3 coding sequence is TGTGCCAGCAAGGAGGGGTCCATATTTCGCTACACCTTC.

The chain recombines TRBV28 with TRBJ1-2; no definite D call. Germline V CDR1 and CDR2: MDHEN, SYDVKM. CDR3 length: 13 residues. V lost 0 bases, J lost 6 bases, and 8 bases lay in between. CDR3 nucleotides: TGTGCCAGCAGTTTATGGCAAGGGAATGGCTACACCTTC. This translates into CASSLWQGNGYTF.

CDR3 DNA: TGTGCCAGTAGCCTCGGACAGGGGGCGAGGGAAGCTTTCTTT. This translates into CASSLGQGAREAFF. This chain links TRBV19 with TRBJ1-1; TRBD1 matches at 11 bases. Germline V gives CDR1 LNHDA, CDR2 SQIVND (reference sequence). The CDR3 spans 14 residues. Trimming took 6 bases from V and 8 from J; bases not matched to a gene: 8.

This clone was picked up one time. V and J are TRBV9 and TRBJ2-7, with a possible D match to TRBD2 (5 bases). V dropped 4 bases and J dropped 6 bases, with 17 bases sitting between them. The CDR3 runs 14 residues. Germline loops: CDR1 SGDLS, CDR2 YYNGEE. The CDR3 DNA reads as TGTGCCAGCAGCCATCCGCAGCGGCCTCTCGAGCAGTACTTC. Its protein product is CASSHPQRPLEQYF.